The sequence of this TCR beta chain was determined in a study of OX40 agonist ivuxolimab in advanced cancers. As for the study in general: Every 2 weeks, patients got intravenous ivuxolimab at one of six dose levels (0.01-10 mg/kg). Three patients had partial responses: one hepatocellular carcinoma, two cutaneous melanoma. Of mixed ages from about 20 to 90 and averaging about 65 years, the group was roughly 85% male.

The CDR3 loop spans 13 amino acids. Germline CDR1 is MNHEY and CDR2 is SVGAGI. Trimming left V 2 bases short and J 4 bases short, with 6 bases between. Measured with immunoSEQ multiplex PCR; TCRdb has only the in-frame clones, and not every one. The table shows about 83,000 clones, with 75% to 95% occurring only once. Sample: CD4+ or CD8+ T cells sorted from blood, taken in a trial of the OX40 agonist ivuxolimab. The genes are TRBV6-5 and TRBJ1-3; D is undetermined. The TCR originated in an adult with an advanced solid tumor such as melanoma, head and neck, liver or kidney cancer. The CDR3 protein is CASSYRAGNTIYF. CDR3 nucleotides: TGTGCCAGCAGTTACAGGGCCGGAAACACCATATATTTT.